These T cell receptor beta chains were read from a single sample in a study of blood T cell repertoires in COVID-19. Sequencing was performed with immunoSEQ multiplex PCR; in TCRdb, only in-frame clones are kept and a portion is missing. The table lists just over 650,000 clones, 90% of them singletons, with about 0.24% in the top ten. Sample: peripheral blood. These receptors all stem from a woman between 18 and 29 years old with acute or convalescent COVID-19. Both conserved end residues are part of each CDR3. D genes are given only for firm matches. A clone size is listed for some rows: how often the clone was seen (once, few, many), or a class if it is expanded.

clone size	D gene	V gene	J gene	CDR3 DNA	CDR3 protein
-	TRBD2	TRBV27	TRBJ2-3	TGTGCCAGCAAAAAAGCGGGGGCGATCACAGATACGCAGTATTTT	CASKKAGAITDTQYF
-	TRBD1	TRBV3-1/TRBV3-2	TRBJ2-5	TGTGCCAGCAGCCAAGCAACAGGGGGTGGAGAGACCCAGTACTTC	CASSQATGGGETQYF
-	-	TRBV7-2	TRBJ1-2	TGTGCCAGCAGCTTAGCATTAGGGGGAGATGGCTACACCTTC	CASSLALGGDGYTF
once	TRBD1	TRBV11-2	TRBJ1-6	TGTGCCAGCAGCTTAAGGGGACAGCACTATAATTCACCCCTCCACTTT	CASSLRGQHYNSPLHF
-	TRBD1	TRBV4-2	TRBJ1-5	TGTGCCAGCAGCCTACAGGGGCGCGTAAGTCAGCCCCAGCATTTT	CASSLQGRVSQPQHF
-	TRBD2	TRBV25-1	TRBJ2-5	TGTGCCAGCAGTCCCGGGACTAGCGCCGCCGGCGGGGAGACCCAGTACTTC	CASSPGTSAAGGETQYF
-	-	TRBV6-5	TRBJ1-2	TGTGCCAGCAGTCAGGGTTTGGCGTGGGGCTACACCTTC	CASSQGLAWGYTF
-	TRBD1	TRBV15	TRBJ1-1	TGTGCCACCAGCAGAGAAGGGGGCGGTGAAGCTTTCTTT	CATSREGGGEAFF
-	TRBD1	TRBV18	TRBJ1-3	TGTGCCAGCTCACCGGGACAGGGGGCTATTTTCTCTGGAAACACCATATATTTT	CASSPGQGAIFSGNTIYF
few	-	TRBV19	TRBJ2-1	TGTGCCAGTAGTATAGCCTCAGGGGACCAGTTCTTC	CASSIASGDQFF
-	TRBD2	TRBV4-2	TRBJ2-3	TGTGCCAGCAGCCAAGCTTATAGCGGGGGGGATACGCAGTATTTT	CASSQAYSGGDTQYF
few	TRBD1	TRBV5-1	TRBJ1-4	TGCGCCAGCAGCTTGGCCTTGGGACAGGGGGCCAGAGAAAAACTGTTTTTT	CASSLALGQGAREKLFF
-	-	TRBV11-2	TRBJ2-7	TGTGCCAGCAGCTCGGGGCGGGGCCTCTCCTACGAGCAGTACTTC	CASSSGRGLSYEQYF
-	-	TRBV18	TRBJ2-1	TGTGCCAGCTCCCCCGACAGAAATGAGCAGTTCTTC	CASSPDRNEQFF
few	-	TRBV6-4	TRBJ2-3	TGTGCCAGCAGTGCCGAGACTAGTGGGACAGATACGCAGTATTTT	CASSAETSGTDTQYF
once	TRBD2	TRBV6-4	TRBJ2-1	TGTGCCAGCAGTGACTCGCCCCGGGGGGGAAATGAGCAGTTCTTC	CASSDSPRGGNEQFF
-	-	TRBV5-4	TRBJ1-6	TGTGCCAGCAGCTCGGGGATCTATAATTCACCCCTCCACTTT	CASSSGIYNSPLHF
-	TRBD1	TRBV9	TRBJ2-3	TGTGCCAGCAGCTCCAGGACAGGGGGCTGGGATACGCAGTATTTT	CASSSRTGGWDTQYF